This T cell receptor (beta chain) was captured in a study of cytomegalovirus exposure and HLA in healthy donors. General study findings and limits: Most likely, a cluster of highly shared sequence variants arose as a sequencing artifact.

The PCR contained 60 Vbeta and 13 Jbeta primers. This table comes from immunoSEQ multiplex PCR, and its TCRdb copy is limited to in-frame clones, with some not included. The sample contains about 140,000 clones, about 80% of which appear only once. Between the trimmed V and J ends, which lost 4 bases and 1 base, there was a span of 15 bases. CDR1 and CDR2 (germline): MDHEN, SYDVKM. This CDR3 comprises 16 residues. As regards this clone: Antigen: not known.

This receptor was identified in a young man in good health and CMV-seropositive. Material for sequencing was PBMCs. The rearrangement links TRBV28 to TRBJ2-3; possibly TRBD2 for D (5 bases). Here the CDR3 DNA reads TGTGCCAGCAGTTCAATACGGGGAAGGGGCACAGATACGCAGTATTTT. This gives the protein CASSSIRGRGTDTQYF.